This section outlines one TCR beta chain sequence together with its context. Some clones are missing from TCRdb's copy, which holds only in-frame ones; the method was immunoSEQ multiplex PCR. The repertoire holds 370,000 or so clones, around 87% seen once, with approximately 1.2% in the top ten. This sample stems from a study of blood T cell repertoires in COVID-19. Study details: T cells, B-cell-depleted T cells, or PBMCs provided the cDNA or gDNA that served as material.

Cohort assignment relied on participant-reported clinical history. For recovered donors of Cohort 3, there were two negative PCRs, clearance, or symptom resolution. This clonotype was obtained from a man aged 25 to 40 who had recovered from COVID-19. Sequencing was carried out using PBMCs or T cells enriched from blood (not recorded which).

The CDR3 sequence is CASSLIGAGRVDGYTF. CDR3 bases: TGTGCCAGCAGCTTAATAGGGGCTGGCAGGGTCGATGGCTACACCTTC. The rearrangement joins TRBV6-2 or TRBV6-3 to TRBJ1-2; perhaps TRBD1 as D (5 bases). Germline lookup yields CDR1 MNHEY and CDR2 SVGEGT. V lost 6 bases and J lost 6, with 23 bases in between. This CDR3 is built from 16 residues.